This T cell receptor (beta chain) is drawn from a study of T cells in localized non-small cell lung cancer. This clone was detected a few times. The germline V gene has CDR1 SGHDT and CDR2 YYEEEE. The V end was cut by 0 bases, the J end by 0 bases, with 9 bases between. This CDR3 contains 15 residues. Sequencing was performed with immunoSEQ multiplex PCR; in TCRdb, only in-frame clones are kept and a portion is missing. Of about 64,000 clones listed, 81% are singletons. The chain links TRBV5-6 to TRBJ1-1; weak D call: TRBD1 (6 bases). The source is a man between 40 and 69 years old with stage II lung adenocarcinoma. The sequenced sample was PBMCs, obtained before any cancer treatment. CDR3 in amino acids: CASSLVDRLNTEAFF. In DNA, the CDR3 is TGTGCCAGCAGCTTGGTCGACAGGCTGAACACTGAAGCTTTCTTT.